Below, 32 T cell receptor beta chains from the same sample are listed, as sequenced in a study of T cells in Graves' hyperthyroidism and ophthalmopathy (dated by TCRdb to about 2019). To prepare the library, multiplex PCR was applied. Sequencing used an Illumina HiSeq 2000. TCR beta CDR3 regions were amplified from RNA transcripts. For the first round of RT-PCR on the TCR CDR3, the HTBI primer set was used together with the Qiagen OneStep RT-PCR kit. TCRdb itself trimmed the public reads at Q25 with fastp, ran MiXCR and retained productive beta chains. Every distinct CDR3 protein forms one entry, paired with its most common genes and DNA. The sample contains about 360,000 distinct CDR3 sequences, approximately 13% of them found a single time. Roughly 8.3% of the sample is in the top ten clones. Sequencing input: blood. All receptors come from a young woman with Graves' hyperthyroidism.

The chain joins TRBV27 to TRBJ2-1, with TRBD2 matching 7 bases. The CDR3 has 16 residues. CDR1 is MNHEY and CDR2 is SMNVEV in the germline V gene (reference sequence). Trimming cost V 3 bases and J 4 bases; bases outside gene matches: 9. The CDR3 coding sequence is TGTGCCAGCAGTTTTAGGAGACTAGCCGAATACAATGAGCAGTTCTTC. Protein: CASSFRRLAEYNEQFF.

This clonotype showed up many times. CDR3 sequence reads: CSARPPAGGLYNEQFF. As DNA, the CDR3 is TGCAGTGCTAGGCCCCCGGCGGGAGGGCTGTACAATGAGCAGTTCTTC. The rearrangement joins TRBV20-1 to TRBJ2-1, with 9 bases matching TRBD2. CDR1 and CDR2 (germline): DFQATT, SNEGSKA (reference sequence). Trimming cost V 3 bases and J 4 bases; bases outside gene matches: 10. CDR3 size: 16 residues.

The chain combines TRBV4-3 with TRBJ2-2, with a possible D match to TRBD2 (5 bases). Trimming left V 2 bases short and J 0 bases short, with 13 bases between. The CDR3 covers 17 residues. Germline CDR1 is LGHNA and CDR2 is YSLEER. This CDR3 reads CASSQNPTTSNTGELFF. CDR3 bases: TGCGCCAGCAGCCAAAACCCGACTACATCGAACACCGGGGAGCTGTTTTTT.

This clonotype was detected many times. The chain has TRBV12-3 or TRBV12-4 and TRBJ2-5; possible D gene TRBD2, 6 bases. The CDR3 has 15 amino acids. Trimming stripped 2 bases from V and 0 bases from J, with 10 bases between. The CDR3 DNA sequence: TGTGCCAGCAGTTTAAGTGGGGGGTACCAAGAGACCCAGTACTTC. Encoded protein: CASSLSGGYQETQYF.

This clonotype came up many times. The rearrangement links TRBV28 to TRBJ2-3, with TRBD2 matching 9 bases. The germline V gene has CDR1 MDHEN and CDR2 SYDVKM. The CDR3 length is 15 residues. V lost 3 bases, J lost 0 bases, and 1 base stayed unmatched. The CDR3 nucleotides read TGTGCCAGCAGTTTGCGGGGGGGAAGCACAGATACGCAGTATTTT. Amino acid sequence: CASSLRGGSTDTQYF.

This clonotype has more than one count but fewer than ten. This chain connects TRBV18 to TRBJ2-6, with D unclear. The CDR3 is made up of 15 amino acids. Germline values: CDR1 KGHSH, CDR2 LQKENI. V was trimmed by 1 base and J by 1 base, leaving 5 bases between them. The CDR3 region has the DNA TGTGCCAGCTCACCACAGGAATCTGGGGCCAACGTCCTGACTTTC. The encoded protein is CASSPQESGANVLTF.

This clonotype was detected ten times or more. The J gene is TRBJ1-1, the V gene TRBV20-1, with D hard to call. CDR1 and CDR2 from the germline V gene are DFQATT and SNEGSKA (reference sequence). V was cut by 0 bases and J by 0 bases, with 11 bases left in between. The CDR3 covers 15 residues. CDR3 in amino acids: CSARDQSRLNTEAFF. The CDR3 DNA is TGCAGTGCTAGAGATCAAAGTCGATTGAACACTGAAGCTTTCTTT.

Ten or more counts support this clonotype. The chain couples TRBV20-1 to TRBJ2-5; TRBD1 matches 7 bases. After removal of 3 bases from V and 8 bases from J, the junction contained 12 bases not matched to a gene. This CDR3 has 14 residues. Germline V gives CDR1 DFQATT, CDR2 SNEGSKA (reference sequence). The CDR3 DNA reads TGCAGTGCTAGGACCCTGGGGCAGGGGGTAACCCAGTACTTC. This gives the protein CSARTLGQGVTQYF.

This clonotype was picked up many times. V is TRBV12-3 or TRBV12-4 and J is TRBJ2-1; 10 bases align to TRBD2. V gave up 3 bases and J gave up 0 bases; unmatched junction bases: 5. This CDR3 has 17 residues. The CDR3 is CASSFLAGASSYNEQFF. The CDR3 DNA reads as TGTGCCAGCAGTTTTCTAGCGGGAGCCTCCTCCTACAATGAGCAGTTCTTC.

The chain joins TRBV11-2 to TRBJ2-1; weak D call: TRBD1 (5 bases). From germline, CDR1 is SGHAT and CDR2 FQNNGV. The V and J ends lost 2 bases and 8 bases respectively, with 16 bases between them. The CDR3 sequence is 15 residues long. This CDR3 is CASSLNQGAYDEQFF. The DNA for the CDR3 is TGTGCCAGCAGCTTAAACCAGGGTGCCTATGATGAGCAGTTCTTC.

This clonotype was detected ten times or more. The CDR3 bases are TGTGCCAGCAGCTTAGGCTTGACCAATGAGCAGTTCTTC. The encoded protein is CASSLGLTNEQFF. This chain uses TRBV13 with TRBJ2-1; no clear D gene. CDR1 is PRHDT and CDR2 is FYEKMQ in the germline V gene (reference sequence). This CDR3 region has 13 residues. The V and J ends lost 0 bases and 6 bases respectively, with 6 bases between them.

This clonotype has a count of ten or more. This sequence joins TRBV2 and TRBJ1-3; unclear D gene. The CDR3 extends over 16 amino acids. Germline lookup yields CDR1 SNHLY and CDR2 FYNNEI. Trimming took off 2 bases at V and 4 bases at J, with 15 bases between the two ends. The CDR3: CASSEQSPGSGNTIYF. The CDR3 region has the DNA TGTGCCAGCAGTGAACAATCCCCCGGGTCGGGAAACACCATATATTTT.

This clonotype showed up many times. The chain links TRBV28 to TRBJ2-5; no definite D call. From germline, CDR1 is MDHEN and CDR2 SYDVKM. Trimming shortened V by 6 bases and J by 4 bases, and 18 bases separated the two germline ends. The CDR3 is made up of 15 amino acids. The CDR3 DNA sequence: TGTGCCAGCAGCTCCCGGGCGCGAGACGCAGAGACCCAGTACTTC. Its translation is CASSSRARDAETQYF.

This clonotype was detected ten times or more. V is TRBV7-2 and J is TRBJ2-5; 9 nucleotides agree with TRBD1. Germline CDR1 reads SGHTA; CDR2 reads FQGNSA. V shed 4 bases and J 4 bases; nucleotides not matched to a gene: 10. The CDR3 sequence is 16 residues long. As DNA, the CDR3 is TGTGCCAGCAGCTCAGGGACAGGGTTTTCCGGAGAGACCCAGTACTTC. It translates to CASSSGTGFSGETQYF.

This clonotype was counted many times. The CDR3: CAISQTGGRNTGELFF. The CDR3, as DNA: TGTGCCATCAGTCAGACAGGGGGCCGGAACACCGGGGAGCTGTTTTTT. The chain recombines TRBV10-3 with TRBJ2-2; the match to TRBD1 covers 10 bases. The length of the CDR3 is 16 residues. The junction had 4 bases not matched to a gene; V was cut back by 5 bases and J by 1 base. Germline V gives CDR1 ENHRY, CDR2 SYGVKD.

This clonotype was observed at least ten times. This clone may be a read error of a much larger clone one base away. The chain links TRBV28 to TRBJ2-7; D not certain. The germline V and J ends were trimmed by 5 bases and 3 bases, with 5 bases remaining between them. The length of the CDR3 is 11 residues. Germline CDR1 is MDHEN and CDR2 is SYDVKM. The CDR3 loop is CASSIYYEQYF. The CDR3 coding sequence is TGTGCCAGCAGTATATACTACGAGCAGTACTTC.

In its sample, this clonotype was seen many times. The chain couples TRBV5-4 to TRBJ2-3, with D hard to call. The germline CDR1 and CDR2 sequences are SGHNT and YYREEE (reference sequence). This CDR3 is 15 amino acids long. V lost 1 base, J lost 0 bases, and 9 bases lay in between. The CDR3, as DNA: TGTGCCAGCAGCTTGTCGGTGGTCAGCACAGATACGCAGTATTTT. Protein sequence: CASSLSVVSTDTQYF.

Turning to this clonotype: A much larger clone sits a single nucleotide away, making a read error possible. V is TRBV5-5 and J is TRBJ1-2; D remains unclear. Per the germline V gene, CDR1 is SGHKS and CDR2 is YYEKEE (reference sequence). CDR3 length: 16 residues. The CDR3 protein is CTSSFKAGAYNYGYTF. In DNA, the CDR3 is TGTACCAGCAGCTTTAAAGCAGGCGCCTATAACTATGGCTACACCTTC.

This clonotype has at least ten counts. This chain uses TRBV20-1 with TRBJ1-2, with 10 bases lining up with TRBD1. The CDR3 is made up of 15 amino acids. Trimming took 0 bases from V and 7 from J; bases not matched to a gene: 8. Germline V lookup: CDR1 DFQATT, CDR2 SNEGSKA (reference sequence). CDR3 in amino acids: CSARDPGTGVAGYTF. Here the CDR3 DNA reads TGCAGTGCTAGAGACCCCGGGACAGGGGTTGCTGGCTACACCTTC.

This clonotype has only a few counts. The chain combines TRBV5-1 with TRBJ2-1, with 11 bases lining up with TRBD1. This CDR3 has 15 residues. V shed 4 bases and J 8 bases; nucleotides not matched to a gene: 8. Germline CDR1 is SGHRS and CDR2 is YFSETQ. CDR3 nucleotides: TGCGCCAGCAGCCCCCGGGACAGGGGGTCGGATGAGCAGTTCTTC. Its protein is CASSPRDRGSDEQFF.

This clonotype has ten or more counts. The CDR3: CASSLTGYETEAFF. In DNA, the CDR3 is TGCGCCAGCAGCTTGACAGGGTATGAGACTGAAGCTTTCTTT. The J gene is TRBJ1-1, the V gene TRBV5-1, with D perhaps matching TRBD1 (6 bases). V lost 1 base and J lost 5, with 12 bases in between. The CDR3 extends over 14 amino acids. CDR1 and CDR2 from the germline V gene are SGHRS and YFSETQ. Based on the CDR3 plus reference TRBV5-1 and TRBJ1-1, the full variable domain is KAGVTQTPRYLIKTRGQQVTLSCSPISGHRSVSWYQQTPGQGLQFLFEYFSETQRNKGNFPGRFSGRQFSNSRSEMNVSTLELGDSALYLCASSLTGYETEAFFGQGTRLTVV.

This clonotype was counted many times. The V and J genes are TRBV6-1 and TRBJ1-5; D is ambiguous. CDR1 MNHNS and CDR2 SASEGT come from the germline V gene. The CDR3 spans 14 residues. The V end was cut by 6 bases, the J end by 0 bases, with 9 bases between. The CDR3 reads CASRGLFSNQPQHF. In nucleotides, the CDR3 is TGTGCCAGCAGAGGACTGTTTAGCAATCAGCCCCAGCATTTT.

The rearrangement uses TRBV18 and TRBJ1-1; the D gene is possibly TRBD1 (6 bases). V lost 6 bases to trimming and J lost 3 bases, with 11 bases between them. Germline CDR1 and CDR2: KGHSH and LQKENI. The CDR3 contains 13 residues. CDR3 residues: CASSNKGDTEAFF. In DNA, the CDR3 is TGTGCCAGCTCCAACAAGGGGGACACTGAAGCTTTCTTT.

In its sample, this clonotype was seen many times. This chain uses TRBV11-2 with TRBJ1-2; a weak D match, TRBD1 (6 bases). Germline CDR1 and CDR2: SGHAT and FQNNGV. The V gene lost 2 bases and the J gene lost 2 bases, with 9 bases spanning the gap. The CDR3 spans 14 residues. In DNA, the CDR3 is TGTGCCAGCAGCTTATCCGGGGGCAACTATGGCTACACCTTC. It codes for CASSLSGGNYGYTF.

This clonotype was detected ten times or more. This chain joins TRBV7-8 and TRBJ2-4; 13 bases align to TRBD2. The ends lost 0 bases at V and 1 base at J; junction bases unmatched: 12. Germline CDR1 reads SGHVS; CDR2 reads FQNEAQ. This CDR3 contains 21 residues. This CDR3 is CASSLAAPRLAGGIAKNIQYF. CDR3 DNA sequence: TGTGCCAGCAGCTTAGCGGCTCCCCGACTAGCGGGAGGCATCGCCAAAAACATTCAGTACTTC.

This clonotype occurred many times. This sequence joins TRBV27 and TRBJ2-7; D remains ambiguous. Germline assignment: CDR1 MNHEY and CDR2 SMNVEV (reference sequence). The CDR3 sequence is 13 residues long. V was trimmed by 7 bases and J by 1 base, leaving 11 bases between them. CDR3 protein: CASKVGGSYEQYF. DNA of the CDR3: TGTGCCAGCAAGGTGGGCGGTTCCTACGAGCAGTACTTC.

This clonotype was counted ten times or more. The CDR3 nucleotides are TGCAGCGTTGGTCAGGGGGCTTACACTGAAGCTTTCTTT. It is translated as CSVGQGAYTEAFF. The V call is TRBV29-1, the J call TRBJ1-1, with 8 bases matching TRBD1. With V trimmed by 4 bases and J by 3 bases, 4 bases remained unmatched. The CDR3 consists of 13 residues. CDR1 SQVTM and CDR2 ANQGSEA come from the germline V gene.

This clonotype was seen at least ten times. The genes are TRBV20-1 and TRBJ2-1; 8 nucleotides align to TRBD1. J lost 8 bases, V lost 6 bases, and 15 bases had no gene match. The CDR3 has 15 residues. The germline gives CDR1 DFQATT, CDR2 SNEGSKA (reference sequence). In nucleotides, the CDR3 is TGCAGTGCGCCCGCTGACAGGGGATCTTGGGATGAGCAGTTCTTC. Protein sequence: CSAPADRGSWDEQFF.

This clonotype was seen a few times. This sequence joins TRBV10-2 and TRBJ1-5, with TRBD1 matching 10 bases. The CDR3 totals 15 residues. With V trimmed by 6 bases and J by 7 bases, 9 bases remained unmatched. Per germline, CDR1 WSHSY and CDR2 SAAADI. The CDR3 reads CASSLTGGAGQPQHF. As DNA, the CDR3 is TGCGCCAGCAGCCTGACAGGGGGCGCGGGGCAGCCCCAGCATTTT.

This clonotype was observed many times. The V call is TRBV12-3 or TRBV12-4, the J call TRBJ2-2; 8 nucleotides align to TRBD1. The J segment lost 3 bases and the V segment lost 5 bases, leaving 8 bases of the junction unmatched. The CDR3 contains 16 residues. DNA for the CDR3: TGTGCCAGCAGTCCATCGACAGGGGCCCACACCGGGGAGCTGTTTTTT. This gives the protein CASSPSTGAHTGELFF.

V usage is TRBV5-6 and J usage is TRBJ2-1; D is perhaps TRBD2 (6 bases). Trimming removed 3 bases at V and 0 bases at J, with 22 bases between. Germline-derived CDR1 and CDR2 are SGHDT and YYEEEE. The CDR3 spans 19 residues. DNA of the CDR3: TGTGCCAGCAGCTCCATAGCGAGTTTGAGGGAGGCCTCCTACAATGAGCAGTTCTTC. Its protein is CASSSIASLREASYNEQFF. The complete variable domain, with remaining parts taken from reference TRBV5-6 and TRBJ2-1, reads DAGVTQSPTHLIKTRGQQVTLRCSPKSGHDTVSWYQQALGQGPQFIFQYYEEEERQRGNFPDRFSGHQFPNYSSELNVNALLLGDSALYLCASSSIASLREASYNEQFFGPGTRLTVL.

This clonotype was counted at least ten times. The rearrangement joins TRBV5-6 to TRBJ2-1, with D uncertain. The germline gives CDR1 SGHDT, CDR2 YYEEEE. V shed 0 bases and J shed 4 bases, with 14 bases lying between them. This CDR3 has 16 residues. CDR3: CASSLAAALRYNEQFF. The CDR3 nucleotides are TGTGCCAGCAGCTTGGCCGCAGCCCTGCGGTACAATGAGCAGTTCTTC.